The 3 T cell receptor beta chains listed next were all sequenced from one sample in a study of blood T cell repertoires in COVID-19. Repertoires were generated with immunoSEQ multiplex PCR, while TCRdb's copy carries only in-frame clones and drops some. This table has 52,000 or so clones, less than 95% appearing once. Sample: peripheral blood. The receptors shown here come from a human donor in a cohort sampled during active COVID-19.

The chain joins TRBV6-2 or TRBV6-3 to TRBJ2-2; D perhaps matches TRBD2 (5 bases). V lost 0 bases, J lost 0 bases, and 8 bases lay in between. There are 16 residues in the CDR3. Germline V gene sequence: CDR1 MNHEY, CDR2 SVGEGT. DNA of the CDR3: TGTGCCAGCAGTTACTCCGGCGGGCCGAACACCGGGGAGCTGTTTTTT. Protein: CASSYSGGPNTGELFF.

This clone was found a few times. The chain is built from TRBV5-1 and TRBJ1-2, with a possible D match to TRBD1 (5 bases). Germline V gives CDR1 SGHRS, CDR2 YFSETQ. With 0 bases removed from V and 3 bases from J, the gap between germline ends came to 9 bases. The length of the CDR3 is 14 residues. The CDR3 nucleotides read TGCGCCAGCAGCTTGGCTGGCAGGGACTATGGCTACACCTTC. Translating gives CASSLAGRDYGYTF.

This sequence joins TRBV25-1 and TRBJ1-6, with 7 positions matching TRBD1. V was pared by 5 bases and J by 10 bases, with 17 bases of the junction left unmatched. The CDR3 is 17 amino acids. CDR1 MGHDK and CDR2 SYGVNS come from the germline V gene. The CDR3 coding sequence is TGTGCCAGCAGTCCACCCGGTCGGACAGGTTCAGGCTCACCCCTCCACTTT. This codes for CASSPPGRTGSGSPLHF.